The 28 T cell receptor beta chains below all came from one sample that was sequenced in a study of CD8 T cells in ankylosing spondylitis (dated by TCRdb to 2016 to 2017). Preparation of the library involved 5' RACE. These reads were obtained on an Illumina HiSeq 2500. The public sequencing data were trimmed at Q25 with fastp and processed into clonotypes with MiXCR by TCRdb, which kept only in-frame beta chains. For every CDR3 protein sequence, its rows merge into one entry that carries the most common genes and DNA. Across this sample there are around 150,000 distinct CDR3 sequences, with approximately 20% seen only once. The ten largest clones capture under 9% of the sample. The specimen was blood, either unsorted or a sorted T cell fraction (not recorded which). The receptors shown here come from a male donor with ankylosing spondylitis or in good health (not recorded which).

This clonotype was detected many times. This sequence joins TRBV20-1 and TRBJ2-7, with D perhaps being TRBD1 or TRBD2 (5 bases each). There are 13 residues in the CDR3. Germline CDR1 is DFQATT and CDR2 is SNEGSKA (reference sequence). V was shortened by 3 bases and J by 9 bases, with 18 bases between the two germline ends. CDR3 residues: CSASLGAGVGQYF. CDR3 bases: TGCAGTGCTAGCCTCGGGGCCGGGGTGGGGCAGTACTTC.

This clonotype occurred many times. Here the CDR3 DNA reads TGCAGTGCTAGAGATGCAGGGGGGTACCAAGAGACCCAGTACTTC. Translated: CSARDAGGYQETQYF. This chain joins TRBV20-1 and TRBJ2-5; tentative D call: TRBD1 (7 bases). The V end was cut by 0 bases, the J end by 0 bases, with 11 bases between. CDR1 DFQATT and CDR2 SNEGSKA come from the germline V gene (reference sequence). This CDR3 is 15 amino acids long.

This clonotype was counted only a few times. The chain is built from TRBV29-1 and TRBJ2-7; 8 bases line up with TRBD2. The CDR3 consists of 15 residues. After removal of 2 bases from V and 0 bases from J, the junction contained 6 bases not matched to a gene. Germline loops: CDR1 SQVTM, CDR2 ANQGSEA. DNA for the CDR3: TGCAGCGTTGAATTATCGGGAGGGGCCTCCTACGAGCAGTACTTC. It specifies CSVELSGGASYEQYF.

The chain links TRBV9 to TRBJ2-1; no definite D call. The germline V gene encodes CDR1 SGDLS and CDR2 YYNGEE. V was pared by 0 bases and J by 4 bases, with 14 bases between. The CDR3 covers 16 residues. Here the CDR3 reads CASSVVSPTTYNEQFF. The CDR3 DNA sequence: TGTGCCAGCAGCGTAGTTAGTCCCACTACTTACAATGAGCAGTTCTTC.

This clonotype was observed a handful of times. The V gene is TRBV27, the J gene TRBJ1-6; TRBD1 matches 9 bases. CDR1 is MNHEY and CDR2 is SMNVEV in the germline V gene (reference sequence). Trimming cost V 7 bases and J 7 bases; bases outside gene matches: 5. The CDR3 has 14 amino acids. Here the CDR3 reads CASTQGQGNSPLHF. The CDR3 coding sequence is TGTGCCAGCACCCAAGGACAGGGGAATTCACCCCTCCACTTT.

The chain couples TRBV5-1 to TRBJ2-2; D may be TRBD2 (5 bases). The CDR3 covers 16 residues. Germline CDR1 and CDR2: SGHRS and YFSETQ. Between the trimmed V and J ends, which lost 3 bases and 6 bases, there was a span of 18 bases. In DNA, the CDR3 is TGCGCCAGCAGCTCCGGTGGTAGCGAGAGCTCCGGGGAGCTGTTTTTT. This translates into CASSSGGSESSGELFF.

The chain couples TRBV28 to TRBJ2-5; 7 positions agree with TRBD1. Germline trimming cut 5 bases from V and 5 bases from J; bases unmatched to any gene: 14. Looked up from germline, CDR1 is MDHEN and CDR2 is SYDVKM. This CDR3 spans 16 amino acids. The CDR3 loop reads CASSLTLTGSEETQYF. The CDR3 bases are TGTGCCAGCAGTCTCACCTTGACAGGGAGCGAGGAGACCCAGTACTTC.

DNA for the CDR3: TGTGCCATCAGAGCGGGGACGAACACCGGGGAGCTGTTTTTT. Amino acids: CAIRAGTNTGELFF. The chain recombines TRBV10-3 with TRBJ2-2; 7 bases align to TRBD2. V shed 6 bases, J shed 0 bases, and the junction held 1 base outside the gene matches. The CDR3 has 14 residues. Looked up from germline, CDR1 is ENHRY and CDR2 is SYGVKD.

This clonotype was seen at least ten times. The chain is built from TRBV5-4 and TRBJ2-2; D is perhaps TRBD1 (5 bases). CDR1 and CDR2 from the germline V gene are SGHNT and YYREEE (reference sequence). The CDR3 has 15 amino acids. V gave up 2 bases and J gave up 5 bases, with 13 bases separating them. The CDR3 loop is CASSFGALRTGELFF. The CDR3 DNA is TGTGCCAGCAGCTTTGGGGCGTTGAGAACCGGGGAGCTGTTTTTT.

At least ten counts were recorded for this clonotype. The V gene is TRBV7-6, the J gene TRBJ1-1; 7 nucleotides match TRBD1. In germline, CDR1 is SGHVS, CDR2 FNYEAQ. V trimming: 3 bases; J trimming: 5 bases; junction bases outside the gene matches: 9. This CDR3 region has 15 residues. The CDR3 DNA reads TGTGCCAGCAGCTTGGGGTCAGGGGGAGGAACTGAAGCTTTCTTT. It encodes CASSLGSGGGTEAFF.

The table lists this clonotype with many counts. The V and J genes are TRBV11-2 and TRBJ2-1, with 10 bases lining up with TRBD2. The CDR3 spans 15 residues. Germline-derived CDR1 and CDR2 are SGHAT and FQNNGV. The V segment lost 5 bases and the J segment 3 bases; nucleotides outside the gene matches: 4. CDR3 protein: CASSQREGHYNEQFF. The CDR3 DNA reads as TGTGCCAGCAGCCAGCGGGAGGGCCACTACAATGAGCAGTTCTTC.

This clonotype was recorded a few times. J is TRBJ1-2 and V is TRBV4-2; 7 bases align to TRBD1. The CDR3 has 15 amino acids. The germline gives CDR1 LGHNA, CDR2 YNFKEQ. Trimming removed 3 bases from V and 2 bases from J; junction bases left unmatched: 6. CDR3 loop: CASSHSDRVNYGYTF. For the CDR3, the DNA is TGTGCCAGCAGCCATTCCGACAGGGTAAACTATGGCTACACCTTC.

This clonotype came up many times. The J gene is TRBJ2-7, the V gene TRBV29-1; the D gene is possibly TRBD2 (5 bases). V lost 4 bases to trimming and J lost 0 bases, with 10 bases between them. Germline V lookup: CDR1 SQVTM, CDR2 ANQGSEA. The CDR3 consists of 13 residues. In DNA, the CDR3 is TGCAGCGTTGGAGCTAGCCACTCCTACGAGCAGTACTTC. Protein product: CSVGASHSYEQYF.

The chain links TRBV20-1 to TRBJ2-2; either TRBD1 or TRBD2 may supply D (5 bases each). V lost 6 bases and J lost 4, with 15 bases in between. The germline V gene encodes CDR1 DFQATT and CDR2 SNEGSKA (reference sequence). This CDR3 spans 14 amino acids. The CDR3, as DNA: TGCAGTGCCGGGACGGGCGGGTCCACCGGGGAGCTGTTTTTT. Its translation: CSAGTGGSTGELFF.

The V call is TRBV11-3, the J call TRBJ2-1, with 8 bases lining up with TRBD2. CDR1 is SGHNT, CDR2 YENEEA, per germline. This CDR3 spans 15 amino acids. Unmatched junction bases numbered 9, after V lost 4 bases and J lost 7 bases. CDR3 residues: CASSSEGSGRNEQFF. The CDR3 coding sequence is TGTGCCAGCAGCTCCGAGGGGAGCGGGAGAAATGAGCAGTTCTTC.

J is TRBJ2-1 and V is TRBV7-6, with a weak D call TRBD2 (6 bases). V was shortened by 1 base and J by 10 bases, with 14 bases between the two germline ends. The germline CDR1 and CDR2 sequences are SGHVS and FNYEAQ. The CDR3 is 14 residues long. In DNA form, the CDR3 reads TGTGCCAGCAGCTTAGAGAGGGACTCCGGAGAGCAGTTCTTC. Translating gives CASSLERDSGEQFF.

This clonotype was seen repeatedly, ten times or more. The chain carries TRBV3-1 and TRBJ2-2; D uncertain. The CDR3 sequence is 14 residues long. V shed 5 bases and J shed 2 bases, with 9 bases lying between them. Germline CDR1 and CDR2: LGHDT and YNNKEL (reference sequence). The CDR3 DNA reads TGTGCCAGCAGCTTAAGCGTAAACACCGGGGAGCTGTTTTTT. Translated: CASSLSVNTGELFF. Full variable domain (outside the CDR3, taken from reference TRBV3-1 and TRBJ2-2): DTAVSQTPKYLVTQMGNDKSIKCEQNLGHDTMYWYKQDSKKFLKIMFSYNNKELIINETVPNRFSPKSPDKAHLNLHINSLELGDSAVYFCASSLSVNTGELFFGEGSRLTVL.

The chain has TRBV28 and TRBJ2-3; 8 bases match TRBD2. Germline values: CDR1 MDHEN, CDR2 SYDVKM. With 8 bases clipped from V and 1 base from J, the junction kept 8 bases outside the gene matches. This CDR3 is built from 15 residues. This CDR3 is CASSGAGARTDTQYF. As DNA, the CDR3 is TGTGCCAGCTCCGGAGCGGGAGCTCGCACAGATACGCAGTATTTT.

This clonotype has a count of ten or more. This sequence joins TRBV5-1 and TRBJ2-7, with no clear D. Germline CDR1 SGHRS, CDR2 YFSETQ. The length of the CDR3 is 14 residues. Trimming took off 3 bases at V and 3 bases at J, with 13 bases between the two ends. CDR3 coding DNA: TGCGCCAGCAGCTCGAGTACCACCGTCTACGAGCAGTACTTC. Encoded protein: CASSSSTTVYEQYF.

The chain couples TRBV5-1 to TRBJ2-7; no firm D call. Deletions cut 1 base from V and 3 bases from J, with 14 bases between. The CDR3 runs 15 residues. Germline CDR1 is SGHRS and CDR2 is YFSETQ. The CDR3 DNA sequence: TGCGCCAGCAGCTTGACCCTAGGGAACTACTACGAGCAGTACTTC. Its translation: CASSLTLGNYYEQYF.

The rearrangement joins TRBV20-1 to TRBJ1-5, with D unresolved. Germline CDR1 is DFQATT and CDR2 is SNEGSKA (reference sequence). The CDR3 contains 12 residues. Between the trimmed V and J ends, which lost 6 bases and 2 bases, there was a span of 8 bases. The CDR3 bases are TGCAGTGCGCCAGGCGGCAATCAGCCCCAGCATTTT. The encoded protein is CSAPGGNQPQHF.

This clonotype appeared a few times. This chain uses TRBV21-1 with TRBJ2-3; the table names TRBD2, a call not compared with the DNA. TRBV21-1 is assigned pseudogene status. CDR3 length: 19 amino acids. The CDR3 DNA is TGTGCCAGCAGCGACATTCTCGTAGCAGCGGGAGAAGAAACAGATACGCAGTATTTT. It codes for CASSDILVAAGEETDTQYF.

The sample holds many counts of this clonotype. The chain is built from TRBV29-1 and TRBJ2-3; D may be TRBD2 (5 bases). V was pared by 0 bases and J by 3 bases, with 13 bases between. CDR1 and CDR2 from the germline V gene are SQVTM and ANQGSEA. This CDR3 contains 15 residues. The CDR3 bases are TGCAGCGTTGAAGATCAAGAGGGAAAGACAGATACGCAGTATTTT. Protein product: CSVEDQEGKTDTQYF.

This clonotype was recorded at least ten times. This chain links TRBV3-1 with TRBJ2-2; 7 nucleotides agree with TRBD2. Germline CDR1 LGHDT, CDR2 YNNKEL (reference sequence). The CDR3 length is 16 residues. V trimming: 7 bases; J trimming: 2 bases; junction bases outside the gene matches: 10. The CDR3 DNA reads as TGTGCCAGCACTTCGATAGCGGGTTTAAACACCGGGGAGCTGTTTTTT. It yields the protein CASTSIAGLNTGELFF.

This clonotype was detected only a few times. The V gene is TRBV5-1, the J gene TRBJ1-4, with D tentatively TRBD1 (5 bases). The CDR3 runs 14 residues. CDR1 SGHRS and CDR2 YFSETQ come from the germline V gene. V shed 5 bases and J shed 7 bases, with 15 bases lying between them. CDR3: CASRPGTSSEKLFF. The CDR3 DNA sequence: TGCGCCAGCAGACCAGGGACCTCTAGTGAAAAACTGTTTTTT.

This clonotype was observed at least ten times. The chain combines TRBV12-3 or TRBV12-4 with TRBJ2-7; D is undetermined. There are 11 residues in the CDR3. The V end was cut by 6 bases, the J end by 4 bases, with 7 bases between. The CDR3 nucleotides read TGTGCCAGCAGCGTTTGGTACGAGCAGTACTTC. Its translation: CASSVWYEQYF.

This clonotype was found many times. The rearrangement links TRBV6-1 to TRBJ2-7; no clear D gene. V dropped 5 bases and J dropped 3 bases, with 14 bases sitting between them. The CDR3 has 14 amino acids. From germline, CDR1 is MNHNS and CDR2 SASEGT. The CDR3 DNA reads TGTGCCAGCAGTCCAGGCTTTGGCCTCTACGAGCAGTACTTC. Residues: CASSPGFGLYEQYF.

The chain is built from TRBV6-1 and TRBJ2-7, with a tentative D call TRBD2 (6 bases). Trimming cost V 5 bases and J 0 bases, with 11 bases left between them. The germline gives CDR1 MNHNS, CDR2 SASEGT. This CDR3 is 14 amino acids long. This CDR3 reads CASSPGLRSYEQYF. In DNA, the CDR3 is TGTGCCAGCAGTCCGGGACTGCGCTCCTACGAGCAGTACTTC.